A selection of T cell receptor beta chains follows, all from one sample in a study of radiotherapy plus CTLA-4 blockade in lung cancer. Assay: immunoSEQ multiplex PCR; the TCRdb copy retains only in-frame clones and omits some. The profile covers 45,000 to 60,000 clones, with about 77% appearing a single time and about 2.5% taken by the ten largest. The material was peripheral blood, obtained from a patient treated with radiotherapy plus ipilimumab. These receptors came from a human donor with non-small cell lung cancer whose response to radiotherapy plus ipilimumab could not be evaluated. The CDR3 runs from the conserved cysteine through the conserved F or W. The D gene is left open where the match is weak. Part of the rows lack a size; the others show once, few, many or a class for expanded clones.

abundance	d_gene	v_gene	j_gene	CDR3nt	CDR3aa
few	-	TRBV5-4	TRBJ1-4	TGTGCCAGCAGCTTGGGTCAGGGTGATGAAAAACTGTTTTTT	CASSLGQGDEKLFF
-	-	TRBV5-6	TRBJ1-4	TGTGCCAGCAGCTCCCGACCGGGAGAAAAACTGTTTTTT	CASSSRPGEKLFF
-	-	TRBV5-4	TRBJ1-1	TGTGCCAGCAGCCAAGCCCAAACTGAAGCTTTCTTT	CASSQAQTEAFF
-	TRBD2	TRBV5-1	TRBJ2-1	TGCGCCAGCAGCTTGGTAGCGGGAGGGCTCAATGAGCAGTTCTTC	CASSLVAGGLNEQFF
-	-	TRBV2	TRBJ1-5	TGTGCCAGCAGTTCACAGGGTTCTGTCGTCGAGCCCCAGCATTTT	CASSSQGSVVEPQHF
-	TRBD1	TRBV25-1	TRBJ2-7	TGTGCCAGCAGTTCCCGGGGACAGGGGTACTACGAGCAGTACTTC	CASSSRGQGYYEQYF
-	TRBD1	TRBV5-1	TRBJ1-2	TGCGCCAGCAGCCCGGGACAGCTCTATGGCTACACCTTC	CASSPGQLYGYTF
-	TRBD1	TRBV27	TRBJ1-2	TGTGCCAGCAGTTTAAACAGGGGATGGGGCTACACCTTC	CASSLNRGWGYTF
-	TRBD2	TRBV2	TRBJ2-7	TGTGCCAGCGAGTTAAGCGGGGCCTACGAGCAGTACTTC	CASELSGAYEQYF
-	TRBD1	TRBV7-2	TRBJ1-6	TGTGCCAGCAGCTTAGGGACCGGGACAGGGTCTTCCCCCCTCCACTTT	CASSLGTGTGSSPLHF
-	TRBD2	TRBV7-6	TRBJ2-3	TGTGCCAGCAGCTTAATAGGCGGGAGCCCAAGCACAGATACGCAGTATTTT	CASSLIGGSPSTDTQYF
-	-	TRBV7-2	TRBJ2-7	TGTGCCAGCAGCCGATTTGGGGGCTCTTACGAGCAGTACTTC	CASSRFGGSYEQYF
-	-	TRBV27	TRBJ1-6	TGTGCCAGCAGTTTCGGTGCAGGAGAAGGGGTTCGACCCCTCCACTTT	CASSFGAGEGVRPLHF
-	TRBD2	TRBV5-1	TRBJ2-7	TGCGCCAGCGGCTCGGGACTAGCGCCCTACGAGCAGTACTTC	CASGSGLAPYEQYF
-	TRBD2	TRBV27	TRBJ2-3	TGTGCCAGCAGTTTATACCTAGCGGGAGGACCCGATACGCAGTATTTT	CASSLYLAGGPDTQYF
-	TRBD1	TRBV15	TRBJ1-2	TGTGCCACCACCAAGGACAGGTTCTATGGCTACACCTTC	CATTKDRFYGYTF
-	-	TRBV5-1	TRBJ1-1	TGCGCCAGCAGCTTGGGACAGACCAGTGAAGCTTTCTTT	CASSLGQTSEAFF
-	-	TRBV7-2	TRBJ2-3	TGTGCCAGCAGCTCCCCTCTCACAGATACGCAGTATTTT	CASSSPLTDTQYF
-	TRBD1	TRBV2	TRBJ2-7	TGTGCCAGCAATAGGGACAGGGGCTACGAGCAGTACTTC	CASNRDRGYEQYF
-	-	TRBV2	TRBJ1-2	TGTGCCAGCACCGGATACAGGGAACTACATTATGGCTACACCTTC	CASTGYRELHYGYTF
-	TRBD1	TRBV29-1	TRBJ2-5	TGCAGCGTTGAGGGACAGGGGTTCCAAGAGACCCAGTACTTC	CSVEGQGFQETQYF
-	TRBD1	TRBV18	TRBJ2-5	TGTGCCAGCTCCGAACAGGGGGCGCGTTTGGAGACCCAGTACTTC	CASSEQGARLETQYF
-	-	TRBV30	TRBJ1-5	TGTGCCTGGAGTTTGGCGGGGAATCAGCCCCAGCATTTT	CAWSLAGNQPQHF
few	-	TRBV4-1	TRBJ1-4	TGCGCCAGCAGCCAACTAACAGGGTACCAGGGACTGTTTTTT	CASSQLTGYQGLFF
-	TRBD1	TRBV13	TRBJ2-3	TGTGCCAGCAGCTTAGGGTGGGACAGGGAATCAGATACGCAGTATTTT	CASSLGWDRESDTQYF
-	-	TRBV18	TRBJ2-7	TGTGCCAGCTCACCAGGACTCATGGCGGAGCAGTACTTC	CASSPGLMAEQYF
few	-	TRBV7-2	TRBJ2-7	TGTGCCAGCAGCTTAACAGGGTTTAGGTCCTACGAGCAGTACTTC	CASSLTGFRSYEQYF
-	TRBD2	TRBV7-9	TRBJ2-7	TGTGCCAGCAGCTTTGGACTAGCGGGAACCTACGAGCAGTACTTC	CASSFGLAGTYEQYF
-	-	TRBV19	TRBJ2-7	TGTGCCAGTAGTATACCGGGCTACGAGCAGTACTTC	CASSIPGYEQYF
-	-	TRBV6-1	TRBJ2-2	TGTGCCAGCAGTGTATCCAGGGCGGACGGGGAGCTGTTTTTT	CASSVSRADGELFF
-	-	TRBV5-1	TRBJ2-1	TGCGCCAGCATGTACGATAGTGGGAGTGGAGCCAATGAGCAGTTCTTC	CASMYDSGSGANEQFF
once	TRBD2	TRBV29-1	TRBJ2-7	TGCAGCGTTAGTACGGGGGGGACCCGCTCCTACGAGCAGTACTTC	CSVSTGGTRSYEQYF
-	-	TRBV30	TRBJ1-1	TGTGCCTGGTGGGGAGGGGGGCGCGCCACTGAAGCTTTCTTT	CAWWGGGRATEAFF
-	-	TRBV15	TRBJ2-1	TGTGCCACCAGCAGGAGAGGCTCGTACAATGAGCAGTTCTTC	CATSRRGSYNEQFF
few	-	TRBV27	TRBJ2-4	TGTGCCAGCAGTTTAGGGTTCTGGGGCTTACTAGCCAAAAACATTCAGTACTTC	CASSLGFWGLLAKNIQYF
-	TRBD2	TRBV7-2	TRBJ2-5	TGTGCCAGCAGCTTAGCTGGGACTAGCGGACAAGAGACCCAGTACTTC	CASSLAGTSGQETQYF
-	TRBD1	TRBV11-1	TRBJ1-1	TGTGCCAGCAGCTGGATGTCAGGGGGCACTGAAGCTTTCTTT	CASSWMSGGTEAFF
-	TRBD2	TRBV28	TRBJ2-4	TGTGCCAGCAGTCTCACGGGACTGGCTAGCGGGAGGGCCAAAAACATTCAGTACTTC	CASSLTGLASGRAKNIQYF
medium-sized	-	TRBV7-6	TRBJ1-4	TGTGCCAGCAGCTTAGCGCGGGGGGAAAAACTGTTTTTT	CASSLARGEKLFF
few	-	TRBV9	TRBJ2-7	TGTGCCAGCAGCGTAGAAAGTAAAGCAGGCGAGCAGTACTTC	CASSVESKAGEQYF
few	TRBD1	TRBV15	TRBJ1-2	TGTGCCACCAGCAGGACACAGGGGGACTACACCTTC	CATSRTQGDYTF